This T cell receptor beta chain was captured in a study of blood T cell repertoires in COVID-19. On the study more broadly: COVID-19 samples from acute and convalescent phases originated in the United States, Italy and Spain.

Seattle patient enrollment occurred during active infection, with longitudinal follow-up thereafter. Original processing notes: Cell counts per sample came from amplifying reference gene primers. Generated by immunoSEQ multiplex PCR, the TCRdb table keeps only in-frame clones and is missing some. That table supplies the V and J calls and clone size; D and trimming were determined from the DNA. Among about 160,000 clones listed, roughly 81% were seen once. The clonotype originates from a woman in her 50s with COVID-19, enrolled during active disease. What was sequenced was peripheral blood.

CDR3 coding DNA: TGTGCCAGCAGCCCCGGACAGGGTTCGAACACTGAAGCTTTCTTT. Amino acid sequence: CASSPGQGSNTEAFF. The rearrangement joins TRBV7-9 to TRBJ1-1; TRBD1 matches at 8 bases. V shed 5 bases and J 1 base; nucleotides not matched to a gene: 6. Germline CDR1 is SEHNR and CDR2 is FQNEAQ (reference sequence). The CDR3 contains 15 residues.